The source of this TCR beta chain is a study of low-dose radiotherapy and immunotherapy resistance in tumors. The time point was: before trial treatment. Advanced solid tumors without tumor-infiltrating lymphocytes were required for inclusion. This clonotype appeared a single time. First-strand cDNA relied on TRAV- and TRBV-specific primers spanning alpha and beta chains. The TCRs were subjected to amplification over approximately 20 PCR cycles employing a constant-region primer in conjunction with a V-primer adapter. MiXCR, run by TCRdb on the reads, gives a single entry per CDR3 protein. The sample has tens of thousands of distinct CDR3 sequences, about a third seen once; the top ten hold roughly 4%. The ends lost 0 bases at V and 7 bases at J; junction bases unmatched: 2. The germline CDR1 and CDR2 sequences are SGHNT and YYREEE (reference sequence). The CDR3 runs 15 residues.

Sequencing was performed on PBMCs, taken before treatment. This sequence joins TRBV5-4 and TRBJ2-7, with TRBD2 identical over 15 bases. The source is a male donor with gallbladder cancer. For the CDR3, the DNA is TGTGCCAGCAGCTTGGAGGGACTAGCGGGGGGTGAGCAGTACTTC. It translates to CASSLEGLAGGEQYF.